These 2 T cell receptor beta chains were all obtained from the same sample, sequenced in a study of shared clonotypes between healthy human individuals. The repertoire was sequenced with immunoSEQ multiplex PCR; TCRdb's copy has only in-frame clones and lacks some. Here the sample spans over a million clones, about 96% being singletons. The sample was naive CD4+ T cells sorted from blood. Subset of the sample: CD45RA+ positively selected. Every receptor here comes from a man aged 25 to 40 in good health.

This rearrangement joins TRBV18 to TRBJ2-5; tentative D call: TRBD2 (6 bases). The CDR3 runs to 14 residues. Germline V gene data show CDR1 as KGHSH and CDR2 as LQKENI. Deletions cut 0 bases from V and 5 bases from J, with 10 bases between. Written as DNA, the CDR3 is TGTGCCAGCTCACCACCGGGGGGAGTGGAGACCCAGTACTTC. As protein: CASSPPGGVETQYF.

The genes are TRBV5-4 and TRBJ2-7; D unresolved. The ends were cut back, 4 bases at V and 4 bases at J, with 6 bases in the middle. CDR1 is SGHNT and CDR2 is YYREEE in the germline V gene (reference sequence). The CDR3 extends over 11 amino acids. CDR3 nucleotide sequence: TGTGCCAGCAGCCTCCAGTACGAGCAGTACTTC. Residues: CASSLQYEQYF.